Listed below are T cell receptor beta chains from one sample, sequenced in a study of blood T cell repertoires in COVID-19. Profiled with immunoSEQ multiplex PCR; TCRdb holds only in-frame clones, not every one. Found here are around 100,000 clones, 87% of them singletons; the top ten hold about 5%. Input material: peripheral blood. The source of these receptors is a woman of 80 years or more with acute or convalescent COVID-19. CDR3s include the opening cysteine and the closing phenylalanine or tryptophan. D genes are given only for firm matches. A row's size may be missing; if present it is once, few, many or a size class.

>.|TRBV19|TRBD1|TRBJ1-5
CASNEWTGGSQPQHF
TGTGCCAGTAACGAATGGACAGGGGGGAGTCAGCCCCAGCATTTT
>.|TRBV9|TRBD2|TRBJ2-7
CASSAGGGTPYEQYF
TGTGCCAGCAGTGCCGGCGGGGGTACCCCCTACGAGCAGTACTTC
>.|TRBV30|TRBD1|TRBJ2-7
CAWSDPGQFYEQYF
TGTGCCTGGAGTGACCCGGGACAGTTCTACGAGCAGTACTTC
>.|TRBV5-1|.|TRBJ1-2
CASSGGSPNYGYTF
TGCGCCAGCAGTGGCGGCAGCCCTAACTATGGCTACACCTTC
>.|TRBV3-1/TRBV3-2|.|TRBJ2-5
CASSDESTGGETQYF
TGTGCCAGCAGCGATGAAAGTACCGGCGGGGAGACCCAGTACTTC
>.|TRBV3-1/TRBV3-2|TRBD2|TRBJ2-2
CASSARTSGSNTGELFF
TGTGCCAGCAGCGCTAGGACTAGCGGGTCGAACACCGGGGAGCTGTTTTTT
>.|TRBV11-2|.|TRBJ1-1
CASAEGGHTEAFF
TGTGCCAGCGCTGAGGGGGGGCACACTGAAGCTTTCTTT
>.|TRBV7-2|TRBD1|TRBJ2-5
CASSLLGQGSQYF
TGTGCCAGCAGCTTACTAGGACAGGGGAGCCAGTACTTC
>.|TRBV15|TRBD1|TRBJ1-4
CATSPRTGSNEKLFF
TGTGCCACCAGCCCTCGGACAGGGTCTAATGAAAAACTGTTTTTT
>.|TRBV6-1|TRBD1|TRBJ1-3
CASSDTGQLRGNTIYF
TGTGCCAGCAGTGACACGGGACAGTTACGTGGAAACACCATATATTTT
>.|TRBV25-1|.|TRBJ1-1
CASSDAPRNTEAFF
TGTGCCAGCAGTGATGCTCCTAGGAACACTGAAGCTTTCTTT
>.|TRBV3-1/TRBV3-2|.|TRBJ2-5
CASSLTRSGTQYF
TGTGCCAGCAGCCTTACTAGATCGGGGACCCAGTACTTC
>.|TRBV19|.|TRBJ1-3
CASSEVSGNTIYF
TGTGCCAGTAGTGAGGTCTCTGGAAACACCATATATTTT
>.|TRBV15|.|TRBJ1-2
CATSREQGTGGYTF
TGTGCCACCAGCAGAGAACAGGGAACCGGCGGCTACACCTTC
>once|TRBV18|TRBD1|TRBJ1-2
CASYPGQAPNGYTF
TGTGCCAGCTATCCGGGACAGGCCCCAAATGGCTACACCTTC
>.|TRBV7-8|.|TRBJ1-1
CASSLESVNTEAFF
TGTGCCAGCAGCTTAGAATCGGTGAACACTGAAGCTTTCTTT
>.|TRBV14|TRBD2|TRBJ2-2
CASSQRAGDPNTGELFF
TGTGCCAGCAGCCAACGAGCGGGAGACCCGAACACCGGGGAGCTGTTTTTT
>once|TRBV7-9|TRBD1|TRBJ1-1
CASSGTGVGNTEAFF
TGTGCCAGCAGCGGGACAGGGGTCGGGAACACTGAAGCTTTCTTT
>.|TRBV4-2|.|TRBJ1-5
CASSQEVKGNQPQHF
TGTGCCAGCAGCCAAGAAGTGAAGGGGAATCAGCCCCAGCATTTT
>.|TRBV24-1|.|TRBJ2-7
CATSDRPYEQYF
TGTGCCACCAGTGACCGTCCCTACGAGCAGTACTTC
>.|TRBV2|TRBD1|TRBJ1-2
CASRRQGNGYTF
TGTGCCAGCAGACGACAGGGGAATGGCTACACCTTC
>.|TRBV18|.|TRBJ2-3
CASSPETDTQYF
TGTGCCAGCTCGCCGGAGACAGATACGCAGTATTTT
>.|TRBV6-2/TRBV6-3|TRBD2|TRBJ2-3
CASSYVAGGKDTQYF
TGTGCCAGCAGTTACGTGGCGGGGGGGAAGGATACGCAGTATTTT
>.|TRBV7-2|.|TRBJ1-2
CASSLVTTGPPGYTF
TGTGCCAGCAGCTTAGTTACTACAGGGCCCCCTGGCTACACCTTC
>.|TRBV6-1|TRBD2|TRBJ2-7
CASSNKRGGYEQYF
TGTGCCAGCAGTAACAAGCGGGGGGGCTACGAGCAGTACTTC
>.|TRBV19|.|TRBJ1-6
CACGDGQINNSPLHF
TGTGCCTGCGGGGACGGACAAATCAATAATTCACCCCTCCACTTT
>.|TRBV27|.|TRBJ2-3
CASSLNSGADTQYF
TGTGCCAGCAGCCTAAACTCCGGGGCAGATACGCAGTATTTT
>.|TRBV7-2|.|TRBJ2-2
CASSSGYSNTGELFF
TGTGCCAGCAGCTCGGGGTACTCCAACACCGGGGAGCTGTTTTTT
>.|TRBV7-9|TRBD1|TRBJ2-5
CASSSDRGTETQYF
TGTGCCAGCAGCTCAGACAGGGGGACAGAGACCCAGTACTTC
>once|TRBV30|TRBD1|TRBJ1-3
CAWSVGGTGGPGNTIYF
TGTGCCTGGAGTGTCGGAGGGACAGGGGGACCTGGAAACACCATATATTTT
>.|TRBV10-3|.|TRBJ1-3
CAIRSSGNTIYF
TGTGCCATCCGCAGCTCTGGAAACACCATATATTTT
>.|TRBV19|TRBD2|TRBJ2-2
CASSNIAGGNTGELFF
TGTGCCAGTAGTAACATAGCGGGGGGAAACACCGGGGAGCTGTTTTTT
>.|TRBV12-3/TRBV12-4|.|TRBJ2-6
CATSSGANVLTF
TGTGCAACAAGCTCTGGGGCCAACGTCCTGACTTTC
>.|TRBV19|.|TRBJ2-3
CASTPRTDTQYF
TGTGCCAGTACCCCCCGGACAGATACGCAGTATTTT
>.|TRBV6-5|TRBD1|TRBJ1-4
CASGDRVPNEKLFF
TGTGCCAGCGGAGACAGGGTTCCTAATGAAAAACTGTTTTTT
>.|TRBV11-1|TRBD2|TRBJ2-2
CASSLGTSGYTGELFF
TGTGCCAGCAGCTTAGGGACTAGCGGCTACACCGGGGAGCTGTTTTTT
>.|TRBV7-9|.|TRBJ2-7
CASSFSAGYEQYF
TGTGCCAGCAGCTTTAGTGCGGGCTACGAGCAGTACTTC
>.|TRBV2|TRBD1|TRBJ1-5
CASSDIGQGVGSNQPQHF
TGTGCCAGCAGTGATATCGGGCAGGGGGTAGGTAGTAATCAGCCCCAGCATTTT
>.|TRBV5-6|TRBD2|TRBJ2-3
CASSQRSGGAEAQYF
TGTGCCAGCAGCCAGAGAAGCGGGGGGGCCGAGGCGCAGTATTTT
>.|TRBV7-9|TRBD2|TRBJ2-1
CASSLALGGGDNEQFF
TGTGCCAGCAGCTTAGCGTTGGGTGGGGGGGACAATGAGCAGTTCTTC
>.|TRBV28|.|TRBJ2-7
CASNIQGSSYEQYF
TGTGCCAGCAACATACAGGGCAGCTCCTACGAGCAGTACTTC
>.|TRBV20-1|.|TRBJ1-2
CSASSSGYTF
TGCAGTGCTAGTTCCTCTGGCTACACCTTC
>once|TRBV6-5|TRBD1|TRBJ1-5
CASSLDRSNQPQHF
TGTGCCAGCAGTCTGGACAGGAGCAATCAGCCCCAGCATTTT
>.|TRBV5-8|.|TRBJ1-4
CASSLRGTTNEKLFF
TGTGCCAGCAGCTTGAGGGGAACAACTAATGAAAAACTGTTTTTT
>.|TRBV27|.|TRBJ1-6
CASSLSDIRGNSPLHF
TGTGCCAGCAGTTTATCCGATATCAGGGGTAATTCACCCCTCCACTTT
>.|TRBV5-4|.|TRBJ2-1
CASSGQDEQFF
TGTGCCAGCAGTGGGCAGGATGAGCAGTTCTTC
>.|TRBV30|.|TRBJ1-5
CAWGTGYSNQPQHF
TGTGCCTGGGGGACGGGATATAGCAATCAGCCCCAGCATTTT
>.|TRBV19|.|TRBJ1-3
CASSMGQLFSGNTIYF
TGTGCCAGTAGTATGGGGCAGCTCTTCTCTGGAAACACCATATATTTT
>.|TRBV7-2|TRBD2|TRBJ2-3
CASSLPAGGTDTQYF
TGTGCCAGCAGCTTACCAGCGGGAGGCACAGATACGCAGTATTTT